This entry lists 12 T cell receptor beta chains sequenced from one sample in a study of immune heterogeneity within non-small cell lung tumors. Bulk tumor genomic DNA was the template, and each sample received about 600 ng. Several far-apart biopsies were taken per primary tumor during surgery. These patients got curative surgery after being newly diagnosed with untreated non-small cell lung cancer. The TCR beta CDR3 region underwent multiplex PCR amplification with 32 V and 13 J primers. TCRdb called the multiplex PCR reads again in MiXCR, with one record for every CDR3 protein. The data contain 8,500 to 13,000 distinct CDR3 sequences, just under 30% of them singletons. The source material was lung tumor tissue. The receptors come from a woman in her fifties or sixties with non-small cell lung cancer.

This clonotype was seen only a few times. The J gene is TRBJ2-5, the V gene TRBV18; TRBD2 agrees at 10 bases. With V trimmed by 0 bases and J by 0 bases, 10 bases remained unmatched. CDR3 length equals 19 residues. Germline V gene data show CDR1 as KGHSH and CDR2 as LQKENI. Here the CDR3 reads CASSPPLASGSLYQETQYF. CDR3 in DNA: TGTGCCAGCTCACCACCTCTGGCTAGCGGGAGCCTGTACCAAGAGACCCAGTACTTC.

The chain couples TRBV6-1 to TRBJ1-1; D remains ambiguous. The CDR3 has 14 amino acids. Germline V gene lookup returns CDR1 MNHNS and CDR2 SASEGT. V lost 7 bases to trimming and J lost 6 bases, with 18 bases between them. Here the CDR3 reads CASKHHGESPEAFF. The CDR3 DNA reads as TGTGCCAGCAAGCATCACGGGGAGAGCCCTGAAGCTTTCTTT.

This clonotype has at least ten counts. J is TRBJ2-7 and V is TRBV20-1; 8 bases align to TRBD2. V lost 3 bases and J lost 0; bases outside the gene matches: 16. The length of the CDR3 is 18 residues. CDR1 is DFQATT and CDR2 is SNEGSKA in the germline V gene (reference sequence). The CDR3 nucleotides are TGCAGTGCTAGCCCAAATTCTCACTTAGCGGGAAGCTCCTACGAGCAGTACTTC. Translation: CSASPNSHLAGSSYEQYF.

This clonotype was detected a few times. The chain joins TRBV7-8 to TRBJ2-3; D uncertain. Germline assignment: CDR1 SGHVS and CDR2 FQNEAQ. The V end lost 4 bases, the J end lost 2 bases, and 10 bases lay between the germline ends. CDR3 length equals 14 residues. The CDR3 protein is CASSSKAATDTQYF. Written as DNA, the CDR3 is TGTGCCAGCAGCTCCAAAGCAGCCACAGATACGCAGTATTTT.

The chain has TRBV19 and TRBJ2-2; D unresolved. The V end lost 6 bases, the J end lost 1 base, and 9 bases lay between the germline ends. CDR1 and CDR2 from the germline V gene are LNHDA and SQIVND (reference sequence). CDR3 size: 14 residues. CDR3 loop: CASRMQLNTGELFF. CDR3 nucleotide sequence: TGTGCCAGTAGAATGCAGTTGAACACCGGGGAGCTGTTTTTT.

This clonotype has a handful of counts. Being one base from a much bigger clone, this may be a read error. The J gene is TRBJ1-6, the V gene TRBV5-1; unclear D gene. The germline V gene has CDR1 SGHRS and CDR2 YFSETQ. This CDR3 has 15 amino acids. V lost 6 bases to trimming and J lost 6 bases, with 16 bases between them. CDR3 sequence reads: CASNPDGSTNSPLHF. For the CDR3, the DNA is TGCGCCAGCAACCCGGACGGGAGCACTAATTCACCCCTCCACTTT.

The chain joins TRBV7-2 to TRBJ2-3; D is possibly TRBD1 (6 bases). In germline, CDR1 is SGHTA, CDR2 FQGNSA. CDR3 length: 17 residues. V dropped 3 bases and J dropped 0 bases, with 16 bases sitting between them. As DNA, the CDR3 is TGTGCCAGCAGCTTGCGGCCCCTACAGGGTAGCACAGATACGCAGTATTTT. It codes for CASSLRPLQGSTDTQYF.

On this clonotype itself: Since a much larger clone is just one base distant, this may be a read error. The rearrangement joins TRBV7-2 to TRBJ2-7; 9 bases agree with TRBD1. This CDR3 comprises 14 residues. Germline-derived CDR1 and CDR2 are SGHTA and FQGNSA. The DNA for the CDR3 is TGTGCCATCAGCTTAGGGGACAGGGCCTACGAGCAGTACTTC. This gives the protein CAISLGDRAYEQYF. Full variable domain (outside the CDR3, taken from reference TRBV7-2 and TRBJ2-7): GAGVSQSPSNKVTEKGKDVELRCDPISGHTALYWYRQSLGQGLEFLIYFQGNSAPDKSGLPSDRFSAERTGGSVSTLTIQRTQQEDSAVYLCAISLGDRAYEQYFGPGTRLTVT.

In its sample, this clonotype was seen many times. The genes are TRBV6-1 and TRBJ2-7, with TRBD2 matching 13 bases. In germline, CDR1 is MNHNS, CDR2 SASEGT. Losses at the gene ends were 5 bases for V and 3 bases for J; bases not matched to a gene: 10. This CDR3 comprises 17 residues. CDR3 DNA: TGTGCCAGCAGTAGAATCTCCGGGACTAGCGGGATCTACGAGCAGTACTTC. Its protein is CASSRISGTSGIYEQYF.

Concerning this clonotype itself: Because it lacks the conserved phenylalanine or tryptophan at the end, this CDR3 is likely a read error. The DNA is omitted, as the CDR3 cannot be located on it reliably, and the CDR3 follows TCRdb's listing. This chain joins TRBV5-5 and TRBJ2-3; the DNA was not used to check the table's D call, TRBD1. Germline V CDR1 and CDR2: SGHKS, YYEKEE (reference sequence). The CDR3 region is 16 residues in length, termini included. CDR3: CASSYRTGVAEQYFGP.

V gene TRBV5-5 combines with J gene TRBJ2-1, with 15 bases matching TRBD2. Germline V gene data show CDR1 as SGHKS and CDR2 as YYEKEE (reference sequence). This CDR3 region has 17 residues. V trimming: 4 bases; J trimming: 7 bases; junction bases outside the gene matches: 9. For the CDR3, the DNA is TGTGCCAGCAGCGCCCCCGGACTAGCGGGAGGGGGGAATGAGCAGTTCTTC. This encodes CASSAPGLAGGGNEQFF.

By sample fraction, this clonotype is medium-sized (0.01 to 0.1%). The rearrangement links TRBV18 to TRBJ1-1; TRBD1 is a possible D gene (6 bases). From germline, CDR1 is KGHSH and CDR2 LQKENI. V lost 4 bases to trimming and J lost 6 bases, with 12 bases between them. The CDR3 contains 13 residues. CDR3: CASSRQGTSEAFF. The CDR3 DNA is TGTGCCAGCTCACGGCAGGGGACTTCTGAAGCTTTCTTT.